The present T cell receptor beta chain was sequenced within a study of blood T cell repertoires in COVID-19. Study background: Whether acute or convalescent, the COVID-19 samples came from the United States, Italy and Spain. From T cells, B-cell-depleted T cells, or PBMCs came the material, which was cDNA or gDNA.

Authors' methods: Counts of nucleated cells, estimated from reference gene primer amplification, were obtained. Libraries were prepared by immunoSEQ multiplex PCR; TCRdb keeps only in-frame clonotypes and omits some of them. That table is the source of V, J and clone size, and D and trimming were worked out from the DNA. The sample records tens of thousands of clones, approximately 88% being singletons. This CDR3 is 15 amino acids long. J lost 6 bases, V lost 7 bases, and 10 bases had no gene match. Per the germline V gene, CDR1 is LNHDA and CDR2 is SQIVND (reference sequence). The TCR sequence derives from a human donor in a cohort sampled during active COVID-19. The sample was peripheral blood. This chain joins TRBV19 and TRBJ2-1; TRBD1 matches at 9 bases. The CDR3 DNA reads TGTGCCAGTAATACGGACAGGGGCGTTCTCAATGAGCAGTTCTTC. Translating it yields CASNTDRGVLNEQFF.